A single sample is the source of the 22 T cell receptor beta chains below, sequenced in a study of blood T cell repertoires in COVID-19. Generated by immunoSEQ multiplex PCR, the TCRdb table keeps only in-frame clones and is missing some. Of 250,000 or so clones in the sample, about 80% were seen once. The sample taken for sequencing was peripheral blood. The receptor source for this set is a man older than 75 with acute or convalescent COVID-19.

V and J are TRBV10-1 and TRBJ1-6, with a possible D match to TRBD1 (5 bases). Germline CDR1 and CDR2: WNHNN and SYGVQD (reference sequence). CDR3 length: 16 amino acids. Deletions cut 0 bases from V and 8 bases from J, with 14 bases between. This CDR3 reads CASSESGGRLDSPLHF. In DNA, the CDR3 is TGCGCCAGCAGTGAGTCGGGGGGGAGGTTGGATTCACCCCTCCACTTT.

The CDR3 is CASSLDRRRNEQFF. CDR3 nucleotides: TGTGCCAGCAGTTTGGACAGAAGACGAAATGAGCAGTTCTTC. The chain uses TRBV27 and TRBJ2-1, with TRBD1 as a possible D gene (6 bases). The CDR3 sequence is 14 residues long. V shed 3 bases and J shed 7 bases, with 13 bases lying between them. Looked up from germline, CDR1 is MNHEY and CDR2 is SMNVEV (reference sequence).

This chain uses TRBV30 with TRBJ1-5, with D perhaps matching TRBD1 (5 bases). Germline V gene data show CDR1 as GTSNPN and CDR2 as SVGIG (reference sequence). This CDR3 is built from 12 residues. Trimming left V 5 bases short and J 7 bases short, with 12 bases between. DNA of the CDR3: TGTGCCTGGTATTCGGGGGGGCAGCCCCAGCATTTT. It specifies CAWYSGGQPQHF.

The chain couples TRBV14 to TRBJ1-4; tentatively, D is TRBD1 (5 bases). This CDR3 region has 16 residues. Germline V gives CDR1 SGHDN, CDR2 FVKESK. V was cut by 0 bases and J by 5 bases, with 13 bases left in between. The CDR3 protein is CASSQDLGRGNEKLFF. The CDR3 bases are TGTGCCAGCAGCCAAGATCTCGGACGGGGGAATGAAAAACTGTTTTTT.

The chain links TRBV18 to TRBJ1-3, with 8 bases identical to TRBD1. CDR3 length equals 18 residues. CDR1 and CDR2 from the germline V gene are KGHSH and LQKENI. The V segment lost 0 bases and the J segment 0 bases; nucleotides outside the gene matches: 7. The CDR3 nucleotides read TGTGCCAGCTCACCACCCATGACAGGGGCCCGCTCTGGAAACACCATATATTTT. It codes for CASSPPMTGARSGNTIYF.

The genes are TRBV2 and TRBJ2-7; 9 bases align to TRBD1. The CDR3 covers 14 residues. The germline V gene has CDR1 SNHLY and CDR2 FYNNEI. With 5 bases clipped from V and 3 bases from J, the junction kept 5 bases outside the gene matches. CDR3 coding DNA: TGTGCCAGCAGTCCGGGACAGGGTGGCTACGAGCAGTACTTC. Translation: CASSPGQGGYEQYF.

J is TRBJ1-2 and V is TRBV7-9; 12 bases line up with TRBD1. The CDR3 totals 14 residues. CDR1 SEHNR and CDR2 FQNEAQ come from the germline V gene (reference sequence). V gave up 8 bases and J gave up 3 bases; unmatched junction bases: 4. The CDR3 sequence is CASGTGGEDYGYTF. The CDR3 DNA reads as TGTGCCAGCGGGACAGGGGGCGAGGACTATGGCTACACCTTC.

This chain joins TRBV6-6 and TRBJ2-1; 7 bases are a match to TRBD2. This CDR3 is built from 16 residues. The J segment lost 9 bases and the V segment lost 6 bases, leaving 17 bases of the junction unmatched. Germline-derived CDR1 and CDR2 are MNHNY and SVGAGI (reference sequence). The DNA of the CDR3 is TGTGCCAGCAGACAGATTAGCGGGCGCGATGTTGGTGAGCAGTTCTTC. It is translated as CASRQISGRDVGEQFF.

The V gene is TRBV20-1, the J gene TRBJ1-1; 7 nucleotides line up with TRBD1. This CDR3 is 10 amino acids long. The germline CDR1 and CDR2 sequences are DFQATT and SNEGSKA (reference sequence). The trim removed 5 bases at V and 7 bases at J, leaving 1 base unmatched. DNA for the CDR3: TGCAGTGCTGGACAGGTTGAAGCTTTCTTT. Translation: CSAGQVEAFF.

This chain connects TRBV12-3 or TRBV12-4 to TRBJ1-4; D ambiguous. The CDR3 loop spans 12 amino acids. Trimming took 7 bases from V and 5 from J, leaving 8 bases between them. The CDR3 coding sequence is TGTGCCAGCATCCTCGGGAATGAAAAACTGTTTTTT. Its translation: CASILGNEKLFF.

In DNA, the CDR3 is TGTGCCAGCAGTGAAATCTGGGCTACCTCCTACGAGCAGTACTTC. This gives the protein CASSEIWATSYEQYF. The chain combines TRBV6-1 with TRBJ2-7; D gene ambiguous. Germline values: CDR1 MNHNS, CDR2 SASEGT. CDR3 length equals 15 residues. V was trimmed by 2 bases and J by 0 bases, leaving 11 bases between them.

The chain employs TRBV7-9 and TRBJ2-7; 9 positions agree with TRBD2. Unmatched junction bases numbered 5, after V lost 1 base and J lost 4 bases. The CDR3 is 15 amino acids. Germline CDR1 reads SEHNR; CDR2 reads FQNEAQ (reference sequence). This CDR3 is CASSLGKAGGYEQYF. DNA for the CDR3: TGTGCCAGCAGCTTAGGGAAAGCGGGAGGTTACGAGCAGTACTTC.

The J gene is TRBJ1-5, the V gene TRBV6-5, with TRBD1 as a possible D gene (6 bases). The V end lost 7 bases, the J end lost 2 bases, and 15 bases lay between the germline ends. This CDR3 has 15 amino acids. Germline CDR1 and CDR2: MNHEY and SVGAGI. Here the CDR3 DNA reads TGTGCCAGCAACAAAGGGGGGGCGGGCAATCAGCCCCAGCATTTT. This sequence encodes CASNKGGAGNQPQHF.

This chain joins TRBV12-5 and TRBJ2-1; TRBD1 matches at 9 bases. V gave up 0 bases and J gave up 4 bases; unmatched junction bases: 7. This CDR3 is 17 amino acids long. Germline CDR1 LGHNT, CDR2 FRNRAP. The CDR3 loop is CASGLVQWGTGYNEQFF. The CDR3 DNA reads TGTGCTAGTGGTTTGGTACAGTGGGGGACAGGGTACAATGAGCAGTTCTTC.

CDR3 loop: CASSNTLAGNQPQHF. CDR3 DNA sequence: TGTGCCAGCAGCAATACCCTGGCGGGCAATCAGCCCCAGCATTTT. The chain recombines TRBV11-2 with TRBJ1-5; the D is unclear. CDR1 and CDR2 (germline): SGHAT, FQNNGV. This CDR3 comprises 15 residues. V was pared by 5 bases and J by 2 bases, with 13 bases between.

This clone appeared once. The V and J genes are TRBV3-1 (or the pseudogene TRBV3-2) and TRBJ1-3; D is unclear. Trimming removed 0 bases at V and 5 bases at J, with 14 bases between. Germline V gene data show CDR1 as LGHDT and CDR2 as YNNKEL (reference sequence). There are 16 residues in the CDR3. The CDR3: CASSQDLGSGRNTIYF. The CDR3 DNA follows: TGTGCCAGCAGCCAAGACTTAGGTTCGGGTAGAAACACCATATATTTT.

The chain links TRBV5-1 to TRBJ2-6; no clear D gene. The CDR3 has 18 residues. The germline V gene encodes CDR1 SGHRS and CDR2 YFSETQ. V was clipped by 0 bases and J by 2 bases, with 15 bases between them. Here the CDR3 DNA reads TGCGCCAGCAGCTTGGATGGCGTAATGGAGACTGGGGCCAACGTCCTGACTTTC. Protein product: CASSLDGVMETGANVLTF.

The CDR3 spells CASSEWADNTGELFF. CDR3 DNA sequence: TGTGCCAGCAGTGAATGGGCTGATAACACCGGGGAGCTGTTTTTT. The chain joins TRBV25-1 to TRBJ2-2; D call uncertain. CDR1 and CDR2 (germline): MGHDK, SYGVNS. With 1 base removed from V and 2 bases from J, the gap between germline ends came to 8 bases. The length of the CDR3 is 15 residues.

The V call is TRBV18, the J call TRBJ2-1; D call uncertain. This CDR3 comprises 13 residues. V was trimmed by 0 bases and J by 10 bases, leaving 10 bases between them. Germline V gene data show CDR1 as KGHSH and CDR2 as LQKENI. The CDR3 reads CASSPPWAREQFF. In DNA form, the CDR3 reads TGTGCCAGCTCACCACCGTGGGCCCGGGAGCAGTTCTTC.

This rearrangement joins TRBV29-1 to TRBJ2-1, with 11 bases matching TRBD1. V trimming: 7 bases; J trimming: 10 bases; junction bases outside the gene matches: 15. Germline V lookup: CDR1 SQVTM, CDR2 ANQGSEA. The CDR3 has 15 residues. The CDR3 nucleotides are TGCAGCGCACCGGCCGGGACAGGGGGTACTAAAGAGCAGTTCTTC. Amino acid sequence: CSAPAGTGGTKEQFF.

The chain joins TRBV29-1 to TRBJ2-1; 8 bases agree with TRBD2. With V trimmed by 6 bases and J by 4 bases, 8 bases remained unmatched. Germline CDR1 SQVTM, CDR2 ANQGSEA. This CDR3 contains 14 residues. CDR3 loop: CSVAPAGVYNEQFF. The CDR3 coding sequence is TGCAGCGTCGCCCCAGCGGGGGTATACAATGAGCAGTTCTTC.

The J gene is TRBJ1-6, the V gene TRBV9; 7 positions agree with TRBD1. The CDR3 spans 16 residues. Looked up from germline, CDR1 is SGDLS and CDR2 is YYNGEE. V was pared by 2 bases and J by 3 bases, with 5 bases of the junction left unmatched. The CDR3 is CASSVRDSFYNSPLHF. CDR3 nucleotide sequence: TGTGCCAGCAGCGTCCGGGACAGTTTCTATAATTCACCCCTCCACTTT. Based on the CDR3 plus reference TRBV9 and TRBJ1-6, the full variable domain is DSGVTQTPKHLITATGQRVTLRCSPRSGDLSVYWYQQSLDQGLQFLIQYYNGEERAKGNILERFSAQQFPDLHSELNLSSLELGDSALYFCASSVRDSFYNSPLHFGNGTRLTVT.